This TCR beta chain came from a study of cytomegalovirus exposure and HLA in healthy donors. Study in general: The study placed approximately 81% of its 398 genotyped donors in the Caucasian-associated ancestry cluster. Study results and caveats: From TCR beta sequences, most subjects' HLA-A and HLA-B alleles were reportedly predicted accurately. Listed as cytomegalovirus-associated were 150 or so TCR beta chains.

Comment on this clone: Its antigen is currently unknown.

Germline assignment: CDR1 GTSNPN and CDR2 SVGIG (reference sequence). This CDR3 has 14 residues. Between the trimmed V and J ends, which lost 1 base and 2 bases, there was a span of 9 bases. The PCR used 60 Vbeta and 13 Jbeta primers. TCRdb keeps only in-frame clones here, not all; method: immunoSEQ multiplex PCR. The data contain 150,000 to 200,000 clones, roughly 84% of them seen just once; the ten biggest clones take up more than 1.5%. The sample was PBMCs. The clonotype was recovered from a young woman in good health and CMV-seronegative. This chain joins TRBV30 and TRBJ1-5; no clear D gene. The CDR3 DNA reads as TGTGCCTGGAGTGACCTATATCGCAATCAGCCCCAGCATTTT. Its translation is CAWSDLYRNQPQHF.